Detailed here is one TCR beta chain. There are 17 residues in the CDR3. With 4 bases removed from V and 0 bases from J, the gap between germline ends came to 14 bases. Germline CDR1 is SGHRS and CDR2 is YFSETQ. Study processing details: Using reference gene primer amplification, nucleated cell counts were estimated. Sequencing was performed with immunoSEQ multiplex PCR; in TCRdb, only in-frame clones are kept and a portion is missing. V, J and clone size are taken as reported in that table, and D and trimming were inferred from the DNA itself. The sample lists tens of thousands of clones, 65% to 90% occurring once. The data stem from a study of blood T cell repertoires in COVID-19. Study as a whole: COVID-19 samples from acute and convalescent phases originated in the United States, Italy and Spain. T cells, B-cell-depleted T cells, or PBMCs supplied cDNA or gDNA.

This sequence joins TRBV5-1 and TRBJ2-6, with D possibly matching TRBD1 (6 bases). The receptor comes from an older woman with acute or convalescent COVID-19. The sequencing input was peripheral blood. This CDR3 reads CASSDQGTYSGANVLTF. CDR3 sequence (DNA): TGCGCCAGCAGCGATCAGGGGACCTACTCTGGGGCCAACGTCCTGACTTTC.